This record covers a single T cell receptor beta chain. The sample is drawn from a study of technical replicates of blood from a handful of donors. Using immunoSEQ multiplex PCR, the repertoire was profiled, and TCRdb retains in-frame clones only, with some absent. This table holds tens of thousands of clones, nearly 98% found once. This CDR3 comprises 14 residues. The V gene end was trimmed by 4 bases and the J gene end by 4 bases; junction bases not matched to a gene: 6. CDR1 is SGHKS, CDR2 YYEKEE, per germline (reference sequence). V and J are TRBV5-5 and TRBJ1-1; 8 nucleotides line up with TRBD1. The source material was T cells isolated from PBMCs. The receptor comes from a human donor in good health. The CDR3 spells CASSGQGTLTEAFF. In nucleotides, the CDR3 is TGTGCCAGCAGCGGACAGGGTACCCTCACTGAAGCTTTCTTT.